This T cell receptor (beta chain) was found in a study of T cells in Graves' hyperthyroidism and ophthalmopathy. The CDR3 totals 16 residues. V shed 0 bases and J shed 6 bases, with 12 bases lying between them. In germline, CDR1 is MGHRA, CDR2 YSYEKL. Amplified TCR beta CDR3 regions derived from RNA transcripts. RT-PCR in the first round (using the HTBI primer set) targeted the TCR CDR3. TCRdb called the multiplex PCR reads again in MiXCR, with one record for every CDR3 protein. The sample lists around 700,000 distinct CDR3 sequences, about 17% seen once, with around 15% in the top ten. This rearrangement joins TRBV4-1 to TRBJ1-6; maybe TRBD1 (5 bases). The sequence was obtained from a woman aged 45 to 65 with Graves' hyperthyroidism that later progressed to Graves' ophthalmopathy. Sequencing was performed on blood. CDR3 residues: CASSQEGRAGNSPLHF. The CDR3 nucleotides read TGCGCCAGCAGCCAAGAGGGCAGGGCCGGTAATTCACCCCTCCACTTT.